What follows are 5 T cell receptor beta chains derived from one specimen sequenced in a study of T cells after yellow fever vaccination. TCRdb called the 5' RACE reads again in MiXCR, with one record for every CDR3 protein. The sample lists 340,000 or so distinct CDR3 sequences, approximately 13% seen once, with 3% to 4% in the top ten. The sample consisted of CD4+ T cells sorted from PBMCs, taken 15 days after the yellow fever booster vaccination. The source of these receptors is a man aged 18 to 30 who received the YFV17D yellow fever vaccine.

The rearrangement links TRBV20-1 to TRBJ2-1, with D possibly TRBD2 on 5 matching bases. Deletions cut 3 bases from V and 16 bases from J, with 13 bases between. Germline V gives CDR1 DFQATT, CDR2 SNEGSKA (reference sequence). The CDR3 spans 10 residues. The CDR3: CSASDYSHFF. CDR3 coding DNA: TGCAGTGCTAGCGACTATTCGCATTTCTTC.

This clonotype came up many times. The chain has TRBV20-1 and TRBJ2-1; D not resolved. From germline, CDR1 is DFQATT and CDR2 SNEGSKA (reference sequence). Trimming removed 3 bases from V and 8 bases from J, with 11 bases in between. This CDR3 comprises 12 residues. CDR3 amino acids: CSARYSSDEQFF. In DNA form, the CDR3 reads TGCAGTGCTAGGTACAGCTCCGATGAGCAGTTCTTC.

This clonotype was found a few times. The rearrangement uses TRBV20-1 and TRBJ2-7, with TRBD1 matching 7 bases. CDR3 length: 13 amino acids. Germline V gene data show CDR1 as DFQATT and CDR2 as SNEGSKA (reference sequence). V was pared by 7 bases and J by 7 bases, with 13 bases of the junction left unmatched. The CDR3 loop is CSGEDRVLREQYF. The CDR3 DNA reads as TGCAGTGGGGAAGACAGGGTCCTTCGTGAGCAGTACTTC.

CDR3 sequence: CSATTPGTDTQYF. Here the CDR3 DNA reads TGCAGTGCTACGACCCCGGGGACAGATACGCAGTATTTT. The rearrangement joins TRBV20-1 to TRBJ2-3; a possible D gene is TRBD2 (5 bases). The CDR3 consists of 13 residues. Germline V CDR1 and CDR2: DFQATT, SNEGSKA (reference sequence). Trimming stripped 4 bases from V and 3 bases from J, with 11 bases between.

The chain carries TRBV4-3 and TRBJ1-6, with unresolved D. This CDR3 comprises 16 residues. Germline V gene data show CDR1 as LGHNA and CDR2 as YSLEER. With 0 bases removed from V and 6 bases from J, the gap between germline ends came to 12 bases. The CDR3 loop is CASSQEGSPGNSPLHF. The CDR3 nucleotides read TGCGCCAGCAGCCAAGAGGGCAGTCCGGGTAATTCACCCCTCCACTTT.